This is a list of T cell receptor beta chains from one sample in a study of blood T cell repertoires in COVID-19. Some clones are missing from TCRdb's copy, which holds only in-frame ones; the method was immunoSEQ multiplex PCR. The table shows about 330,000 clones, with around 87% occurring only once. Sequences were obtained from peripheral blood. These receptor sequences come from a woman in her forties or fifties with active or convalescent COVID-19. Both conserved end residues are part of each CDR3. Each record gives: J gene, clone size, V gene, D gene, CDR3 protein, CDR3 DNA. D genes are given only for firm matches. Clone size is stated in some rows and not others, as once, few, many or a class when expanded.

j_gene: TRBJ1-2
abundance: few
v_gene: TRBV7-8
d_gene: .
CDR3aa: CASSLAAEDYGYTF
CDR3nt: TGTGCCAGCAGCTTAGCGGCGGAAGATTATGGCTACACCTTC

j_gene: TRBJ1-1
abundance: .
v_gene: TRBV30
d_gene: .
CDR3aa: CAWSVRRNTEAFF
CDR3nt: TGTGCCTGGAGTGTCCGTCGGAACACTGAAGCTTTCTTT

j_gene: TRBJ1-2
abundance: .
v_gene: TRBV10-3
d_gene: TRBD1
CDR3aa: CAISELGTGGYTF
CDR3nt: TGTGCCATCAGTGAGTTAGGGACAGGTGGCTACACCTTC

j_gene: TRBJ1-1
abundance: .
v_gene: TRBV18
d_gene: TRBD1
CDR3aa: CASSPRTGRDTEAFF
CDR3nt: TGTGCCAGCTCACCACGGACAGGGAGGGACACTGAAGCTTTCTTT

j_gene: TRBJ1-1
abundance: .
v_gene: TRBV30
d_gene: .
CDR3aa: CAWSQDYSDTEAFF
CDR3nt: TGTGCCTGGAGTCAAGATTATTCGGACACTGAAGCTTTCTTT

j_gene: TRBJ2-3
abundance: .
v_gene: TRBV4-1
d_gene: .
CDR3aa: CASSQATAEDTQYF
CDR3nt: TGCGCCAGCAGCCAAGCGACGGCGGAAGATACGCAGTATTTT

j_gene: TRBJ2-5
abundance: .
v_gene: TRBV4-1
d_gene: .
CDR3aa: CASSQQGGQETQYF
CDR3nt: TGCGCCAGCAGCCAGCAGGGTGGCCAAGAGACCCAGTACTTC

j_gene: TRBJ2-6
abundance: .
v_gene: TRBV18
d_gene: .
CDR3aa: CASSFPSSGANVLTF
CDR3nt: TGTGCCAGCTCTTTTCCCAGCTCTGGGGCCAACGTCCTGACTTTC

j_gene: TRBJ1-2
abundance: few
v_gene: TRBV4-2
d_gene: .
CDR3aa: CASSQDLLNPRSYTF
CDR3nt: TGTGCCAGCAGCCAAGATCTGCTGAATCCGAGGAGCTACACCTTC

j_gene: TRBJ1-1
abundance: .
v_gene: TRBV10-3
d_gene: .
CDR3aa: CAISESLLNTEAFF
CDR3nt: TGTGCCATCAGTGAGTCCCTTCTAAACACTGAAGCTTTCTTT

j_gene: TRBJ1-5
abundance: .
v_gene: TRBV21-1
d_gene: .
CDR3aa: CASSKANGQGPPRLAEYSNQPQHF
CDR3nt: TGTGCCAGCAGCAAAGCGAATGGACAGGGGCCCCCCCGACTAGCTGAATATAGCAATCAGCCCCAGCATTTT

j_gene: TRBJ1-2
abundance: .
v_gene: TRBV5-4
d_gene: TRBD1
CDR3aa: CASSFGGTASTYGYTF
CDR3nt: TGTGCCAGCAGCTTCGGTGGGACAGCTTCCACCTATGGCTACACCTTC

j_gene: TRBJ2-3
abundance: .
v_gene: TRBV10-3
d_gene: TRBD2
CDR3aa: CAIGGLAGGIREDTQYF
CDR3nt: TGTGCCATCGGTGGTTTAGCGGGAGGTATCCGGGAAGATACGCAGTATTTT

j_gene: TRBJ1-1
abundance: .
v_gene: TRBV29-1
d_gene: TRBD1
CDR3aa: CSVGGQGETTEAFF
CDR3nt: TGCAGCGTTGGGGGACAGGGTGAGACGACTGAAGCTTTCTTT

j_gene: TRBJ2-3
abundance: .
v_gene: TRBV27
d_gene: .
CDR3aa: CGFVCPTGTSYTDTQYF
CDR3nt: TGTGGATTTGTATGCCCTACCGGGACTTCCTACACAGATACGCAGTATTTT

j_gene: TRBJ2-5
abundance: once
v_gene: TRBV2
d_gene: .
CDR3aa: CACTGFIETQYF
CDR3nt: TGTGCCTGTACGGGGTTTATTGAGACCCAGTACTTC

j_gene: TRBJ2-7
abundance: once
v_gene: TRBV20-1
d_gene: TRBD2
CDR3aa: CSASPLRLAGEEEQYF
CDR3nt: TGCAGTGCTAGTCCCCTCCGACTAGCGGGAGAAGAGGAGCAGTACTTC

j_gene: TRBJ2-5
abundance: once
v_gene: TRBV6-1
d_gene: .
CDR3aa: CASSEGQGKGRETQYF
CDR3nt: TGTGCCAGCAGTGAAGGTCAGGGGAAGGGGCGAGAGACCCAGTACTTC

j_gene: TRBJ2-7
abundance: few
v_gene: TRBV5-1
d_gene: TRBD2
CDR3aa: CASSPGPIAGVFSEQYF
CDR3nt: TGCGCCAGCAGCCCCGGTCCCATAGCGGGGGTTTTCTCCGAGCAGTACTTC

j_gene: TRBJ2-5
abundance: few
v_gene: TRBV18
d_gene: .
CDR3aa: CASSPQPGHEGTQYF
CDR3nt: TGTGCCAGCTCACCACAACCGGGACACGAGGGGACCCAGTACTTC

j_gene: TRBJ1-4
abundance: .
v_gene: TRBV7-9
d_gene: .
CDR3aa: CASSLAGGATNEKLFF
CDR3nt: TGTGCCAGCAGCTTAGCGGGAGGGGCAACTAATGAAAAACTGTTTTTT

j_gene: TRBJ1-1
abundance: .
v_gene: TRBV9
d_gene: .
CDR3aa: CASSQVTYTEAFF
CDR3nt: TGTGCCAGTTCCCAGGTAACGTACACTGAAGCTTTCTTT

j_gene: TRBJ2-1
abundance: .
v_gene: TRBV11-2
d_gene: .
CDR3aa: CASSFSVTYNEQFF
CDR3nt: TGTGCCAGCAGCTTCTCTGTTACCTACAATGAGCAGTTCTTC

j_gene: TRBJ1-5
abundance: .
v_gene: TRBV7-2
d_gene: .
CDR3aa: CASSLRVGRDSNQPQHF
CDR3nt: TGTGCCAGCAGCTTAAGGGTTGGGCGGGATAGCAATCAGCCCCAGCATTTT

j_gene: TRBJ2-1
abundance: .
v_gene: TRBV7-3
d_gene: TRBD1
CDR3aa: CASSSGTGWGEQFF
CDR3nt: TGTGCCAGCAGTTCCGGGACAGGCTGGGGTGAGCAGTTCTTC

j_gene: TRBJ1-2
abundance: .
v_gene: TRBV18
d_gene: .
CDR3aa: CASSPPRGYGYTF
CDR3nt: TGTGCCAGCTCACCACCCAGGGGCTACGGCTACACCTTC

j_gene: TRBJ1-4
abundance: .
v_gene: TRBV11-2
d_gene: TRBD1
CDR3aa: CASSQGDRGEKLFF
CDR3nt: TGTGCCAGCAGCCAGGGGGACCGGGGTGAAAAACTGTTTTTT

j_gene: TRBJ1-1
abundance: .
v_gene: TRBV15
d_gene: TRBD1
CDR3aa: CATSRDRGLNTEAFF
CDR3nt: TGTGCCACCAGCAGGGACAGGGGGCTGAACACTGAAGCTTTCTTT

j_gene: TRBJ2-7
abundance: .
v_gene: TRBV7-9
d_gene: TRBD1
CDR3aa: CASSSRQGAAYEQYF
CDR3nt: TGTGCCAGCAGCTCGAGACAGGGGGCGGCCTACGAGCAGTACTTC

j_gene: TRBJ2-3
abundance: few
v_gene: TRBV9
d_gene: TRBD2
CDR3aa: CASEAGEGTDTQYF
CDR3nt: TGTGCCAGCGAGGCGGGAGAAGGGACAGATACGCAGTATTTT

j_gene: TRBJ1-2
abundance: .
v_gene: TRBV7-9
d_gene: TRBD1
CDR3aa: CASSPSGQGAYGYTF
CDR3nt: TGTGCCAGCAGCCCCTCAGGACAGGGAGCCTATGGCTACACCTTC

j_gene: TRBJ2-3
abundance: .
v_gene: TRBV30
d_gene: .
CDR3aa: CAWSVRPGFPDTQYF
CDR3nt: TGTGCCTGGAGTGTCAGGCCGGGGTTCCCAGATACGCAGTATTTT

j_gene: TRBJ1-2
abundance: .
v_gene: TRBV7-7
d_gene: .
CDR3aa: CASSPRKRQSGYTF
CDR3nt: TGTGCTAGCAGCCCACGAAAGAGACAGTCTGGCTACACCTTC

j_gene: TRBJ1-4
abundance: .
v_gene: TRBV27
d_gene: .
CDR3aa: CASSLGTGRNEKLFF
CDR3nt: TGTGCCAGCAGTTTAGGGACTGGGAGGAATGAAAAACTGTTTTTT

j_gene: TRBJ1-1
abundance: .
v_gene: TRBV5-1
d_gene: .
CDR3aa: CASSLGDRMNTEAFF
CDR3nt: TGCGCCAGCAGCTTGGGTGACAGGATGAACACTGAAGCTTTCTTT

j_gene: TRBJ1-5
abundance: once
v_gene: TRBV7-2
d_gene: .
CDR3aa: CASSLLPNQPQHF
CDR3nt: TGTGCCAGCAGCTTACTCCCCAATCAGCCCCAGCATTTT

j_gene: TRBJ2-3
abundance: .
v_gene: TRBV7-3
d_gene: .
CDR3aa: CASSLTRTASTDTQYF
CDR3nt: TGTGCCAGCAGCTTAACGAGGACAGCTAGCACAGATACGCAGTATTTT

j_gene: TRBJ2-7
abundance: .
v_gene: TRBV19
d_gene: TRBD1
CDR3aa: CASSTSRQGAYEQYF
CDR3nt: TGTGCCAGTAGTACGAGCCGACAGGGGGCCTACGAGCAGTACTTC

j_gene: TRBJ2-1
abundance: .
v_gene: TRBV25-1
d_gene: .
CDR3aa: CASSFSFEQFF
CDR3nt: TGTGCCAGCAGTTTCTCTTTTGAGCAGTTCTTC

j_gene: TRBJ1-2
abundance: .
v_gene: TRBV6-2/TRBV6-3
d_gene: TRBD1
CDR3aa: CASSYSRQGGGYTF
CDR3nt: TGTGCCAGCAGTTACTCGAGACAGGGAGGAGGCTACACCTTC